Below, 9 T cell receptor beta chains from the same sample are listed, as sequenced in a study of T cell responses to AZD1222 COVID-19 vaccine. Repertoires were generated with immunoSEQ multiplex PCR, while TCRdb's copy carries only in-frame clones and drops some. Among 120,000 to 150,000 clones listed, about 82% were seen once. The starting material was peripheral blood, obtained 28 days after the second AZD1222 dose. Receptors originate from an adult who received the AZD1222 COVID-19 vaccine.

The chain combines TRBV2 with TRBJ1-1; D unclear. The CDR3 extends over 13 amino acids. Germline V gene data show CDR1 as SNHLY and CDR2 as FYNNEI. Trimming took off 4 bases at V and 1 base at J, with 7 bases between the two ends. The CDR3 DNA sequence: TGTGCCAGCAGTGCTGACTCGAACACTGAAGCTTTCTTT. This encodes CASSADSNTEAFF.

V usage is TRBV14 and J usage is TRBJ2-7; 8 bases agree with TRBD1. The CDR3 is 13 residues long. Trimming removed 5 bases from V and 6 bases from J; junction bases left unmatched: 6. Germline V CDR1 and CDR2: SGHDN, FVKESK. Here the CDR3 reads CASSYVGQGEQYF. The CDR3 region has the DNA TGTGCCAGCAGCTACGTAGGACAGGGCGAGCAGTACTTC.

CDR3 amino acids: CASSQGLARNEQFF. CDR3 bases: TGTGCCAGCAGCCAGGGACTAGCGAGGAATGAGCAGTTCTTC. The rearrangement links TRBV7-2 to TRBJ2-1; TRBD2 aligns across 10 bases. This CDR3 has 14 residues. Germline V gene lookup returns CDR1 SGHTA and CDR2 FQGNSA. Germline trimming cut 5 bases from V and 7 bases from J; bases unmatched to any gene: 5.

This chain links TRBV5-4 with TRBJ2-5; D is undetermined. The V gene lost 0 bases and the J gene lost 1 base, with 10 bases spanning the gap. CDR3 size: 15 residues. Per the germline V gene, CDR1 is SGHNT and CDR2 is YYREEE (reference sequence). The CDR3 region is CASSLDASLQETQYF. CDR3 in DNA: TGTGCCAGCAGCTTGGATGCCAGCCTCCAAGAGACCCAGTACTTC.

The V call is TRBV6-4, the J call TRBJ2-5; D is uncertain. Germline lookup yields CDR1 MRHNA and CDR2 SNTAGT. CDR3 length: 14 amino acids. V lost 4 bases, J lost 4 bases, and 13 bases lay in between. CDR3 nucleotide sequence: TGTGCCAGCAGTGCCAACGTGCTCGCAGAGACCCAGTACTTC. The encoded protein is CASSANVLAETQYF.

The rearrangement links TRBV7-9 to TRBJ2-1; no reliable D call. The germline gives CDR1 SEHNR, CDR2 FQNEAQ (reference sequence). Deletions cut 7 bases from V and 9 bases from J, with 13 bases between. CDR3 length: 12 residues. The CDR3 DNA reads TGTGCCAGCACCCCAACGTCCCCTGAGCAGTTCTTC. Translating gives CASTPTSPEQFF.

This clone was seen a handful of times. This chain links TRBV10-3 with TRBJ1-1; 9 bases align to TRBD1. Germline lookup yields CDR1 ENHRY and CDR2 SYGVKD. Trimming removed 7 bases from V and 1 base from J; junction bases left unmatched: 13. CDR3 length equals 17 residues. For the CDR3, the DNA is TGTGCCATCAACGGGGGACAGGGAGGAGTTGGGAACACTGAAGCTTTCTTT. Amino acids: CAINGGQGGVGNTEAFF.

A few counts support this clone. V is TRBV29-1 and J is TRBJ2-1; TRBD2 might be the D (5 bases). Germline-derived CDR1 and CDR2 are SQVTM and ANQGSEA. This CDR3 region has 14 residues. Between the trimmed V and J ends, which lost 2 bases and 6 bases, there was a span of 14 bases. CDR3 region: CSVESLAGINEQFF. The CDR3 DNA is TGCAGCGTTGAATCCCTAGCCGGAATCAATGAGCAGTTCTTC.

The V and J genes are TRBV15 and TRBJ2-1, with 10 bases matching TRBD1. There are 17 residues in the CDR3. Germline V gives CDR1 LNHNV, CDR2 YYDKDF (reference sequence). The V segment lost 3 bases and the J segment 0 bases; nucleotides outside the gene matches: 5. CDR3 loop: CATSSFGTGASYNEQFF. The CDR3 DNA is TGTGCCACCAGCAGTTTCGGGACAGGGGCCTCCTACAATGAGCAGTTCTTC.